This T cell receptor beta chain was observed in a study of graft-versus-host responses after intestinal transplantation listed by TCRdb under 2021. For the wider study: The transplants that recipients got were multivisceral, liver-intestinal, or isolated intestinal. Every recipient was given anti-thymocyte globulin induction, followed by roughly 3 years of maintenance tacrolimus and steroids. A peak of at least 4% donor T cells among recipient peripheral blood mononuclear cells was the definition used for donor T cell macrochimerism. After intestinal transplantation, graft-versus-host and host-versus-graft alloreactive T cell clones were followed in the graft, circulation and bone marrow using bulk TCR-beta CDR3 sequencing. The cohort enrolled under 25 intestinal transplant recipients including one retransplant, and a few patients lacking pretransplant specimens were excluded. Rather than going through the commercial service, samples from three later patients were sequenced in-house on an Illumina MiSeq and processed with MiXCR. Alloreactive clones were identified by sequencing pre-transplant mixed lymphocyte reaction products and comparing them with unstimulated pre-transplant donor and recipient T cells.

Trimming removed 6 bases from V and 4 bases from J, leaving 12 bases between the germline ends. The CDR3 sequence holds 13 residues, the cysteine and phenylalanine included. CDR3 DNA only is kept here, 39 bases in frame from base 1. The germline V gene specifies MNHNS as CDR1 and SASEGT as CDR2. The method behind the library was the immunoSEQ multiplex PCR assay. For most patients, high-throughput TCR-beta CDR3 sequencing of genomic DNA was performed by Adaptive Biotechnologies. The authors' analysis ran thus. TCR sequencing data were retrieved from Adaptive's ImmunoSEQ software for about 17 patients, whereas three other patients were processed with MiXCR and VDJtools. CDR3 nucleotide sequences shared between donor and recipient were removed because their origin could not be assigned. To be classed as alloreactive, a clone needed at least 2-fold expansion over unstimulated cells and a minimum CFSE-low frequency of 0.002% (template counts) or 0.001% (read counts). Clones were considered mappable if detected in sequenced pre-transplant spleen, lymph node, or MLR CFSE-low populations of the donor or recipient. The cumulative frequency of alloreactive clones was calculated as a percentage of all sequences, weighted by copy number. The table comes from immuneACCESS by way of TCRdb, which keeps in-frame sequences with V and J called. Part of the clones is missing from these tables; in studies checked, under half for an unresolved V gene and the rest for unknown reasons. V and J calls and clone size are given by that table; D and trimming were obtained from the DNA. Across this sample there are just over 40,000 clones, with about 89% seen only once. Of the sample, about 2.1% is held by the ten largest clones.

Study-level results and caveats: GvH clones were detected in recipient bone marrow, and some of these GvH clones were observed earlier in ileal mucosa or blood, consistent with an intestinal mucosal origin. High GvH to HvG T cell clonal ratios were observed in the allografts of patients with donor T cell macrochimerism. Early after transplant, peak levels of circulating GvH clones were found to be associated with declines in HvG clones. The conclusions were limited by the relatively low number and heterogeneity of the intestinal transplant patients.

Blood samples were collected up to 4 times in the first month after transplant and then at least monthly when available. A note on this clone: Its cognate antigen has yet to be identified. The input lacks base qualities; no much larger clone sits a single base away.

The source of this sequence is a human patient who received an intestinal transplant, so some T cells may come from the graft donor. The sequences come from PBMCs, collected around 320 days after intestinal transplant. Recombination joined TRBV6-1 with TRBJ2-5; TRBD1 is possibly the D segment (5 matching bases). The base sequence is TGTGCCAGCAGGTTACAGGTAGGAGAGACCCAGTACTTC. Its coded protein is CASRLQVGETQYF.